The sample holds a few counts of the clone carrying this T cell receptor beta chain. Antigen: not known. The entry originates in a study of T cells in localized non-small cell lung cancer. The CDR3 is 13 residues long. V shed 6 bases and J shed 5 bases, with 13 bases lying between them. Per germline, CDR1 MNHEY and CDR2 SVGAGI. Findings and limits, study-wide: Greater blood T cell density accompanied longer overall survival. Turning up in adjacent lung were a median around 50 of the top 100 tumor clones. Sequencing was restricted to one tumor region; therefore, heterogeneity remains possible. Uninvolved adjacent lung had more T cell clonality than any other tissue, topping tumor.

Clones were read by immunoSEQ multiplex PCR, and TCRdb kept only the in-frame ones, dropping some. The data show tens of thousands of clones, around 90% seen once. Specimen: peripheral blood, collected before any cancer treatment. This receptor was identified in a male donor aged 60 or over with stage I lung adenocarcinoma. The chain has TRBV6-5 and TRBJ2-5; weak D call: TRBD2 (5 bases). CDR3: CASSPGRGETQYF. CDR3 nucleotides: TGTGCCAGCAGCCCTGGAAGAGGGGAGACCCAGTACTTC.